A selection of T cell receptor beta chains follows, all from one sample in a study of blood T cell repertoires in COVID-19. Some clones are missing from TCRdb's copy, which holds only in-frame ones; the method was immunoSEQ multiplex PCR. The table includes some 220,000 clones, around 85% detected once. Sequencing was done on a sample of peripheral blood. The origin of the receptors is a woman aged 60-75 years with active or convalescent COVID-19. Each CDR3 is given with its conserved first and last residue. Each record gives: clone size, D gene, V gene, J gene, CDR3 DNA, CDR3 protein. D genes are given only for firm matches. The size of a clone is reported for some rows only, either as once, few or many, or as a class for expanded clones.

-	TRBD1	TRBV25-1	TRBJ1-1	TGTGCCAGCAGTAGGACAGGGGCGGAGAACACTGAAGCTTTCTTT	CASSRTGAENTEAFF
-	-	TRBV4-1	TRBJ2-1	TGCGCCAGCAGCCAAGATGCGGGGGCCTTTTACAATGAGCAGTTCTTC	CASSQDAGAFYNEQFF
-	TRBD1	TRBV6-5	TRBJ1-1	TGTGCCAGCATGTGGACAGGCACTGAAGCTTTCTTT	CASMWTGTEAFF
-	TRBD2	TRBV5-4	TRBJ2-1	TGTGCCAGCAGCTTACCGGTTGAGCGGGAGGGCCGGGGGGGGAATGAGCAGTTCTTC	CASSLPVEREGRGGNEQFF
-	-	TRBV6-6	TRBJ1-1	TGTGCCAGCAGTTACTCCCGGGGGGGAAAGAACACTGAAGCTTTCTTT	CASSYSRGGKNTEAFF
-	-	TRBV7-2	TRBJ1-5	TGTGCCAGCTCGGCCGTTGAGGGCAATCAGCCCCAGCATTTT	CASSAVEGNQPQHF
-	-	TRBV2	TRBJ2-1	TGTGCCAGCAGTTTTACTGGCTACAATGAGCAGTTCTTC	CASSFTGYNEQFF
-	TRBD1	TRBV24-1	TRBJ2-3	TGTGCCACCAGCTTGACAGGGGGCACAGATACGCAGTATTTT	CATSLTGGTDTQYF
-	-	TRBV5-6	TRBJ1-1	TGTGCCAGCACCCAGGACAGAAACACTGAAGCTTTCTTT	CASTQDRNTEAFF
-	-	TRBV6-5	TRBJ1-1	TGTGCCAGCACCCGGGGTGGGGAGACTGAAGCTTTCTTT	CASTRGGETEAFF
-	TRBD1	TRBV3-1/TRBV3-2	TRBJ2-3	TGTGCCAGCAGCCAAGTTTTAGGGACAGGGTCCACAGATACGCAGTATTTT	CASSQVLGTGSTDTQYF
-	TRBD1	TRBV7-9	TRBJ2-5	TGTGCCAGCAGCCGGGACAGGGAAAACAGAGCGCGAGAGACCCAGTACTTC	CASSRDRENRARETQYF
once	-	TRBV6-1	TRBJ1-5	TGTGCCAGCAGTGAAGCCCAGGGAAGGTACCAGCCCCAGCATTTT	CASSEAQGRYQPQHF
-	-	TRBV3-1/TRBV3-2	TRBJ1-1	TGTGCCAGCAGCCCGGGGGTGGACACTGAAGCTTTCTTT	CASSPGVDTEAFF
-	TRBD1	TRBV9	TRBJ2-4	TGTGCCAGCAGCCCCACCCCCGGGACAGGGGGAAACATTCAGTACTTC	CASSPTPGTGGNIQYF
-	TRBD1	TRBV2	TRBJ1-2	TGTGCCAGCAGGGACGACCTTACAGGGGGCGCGGGCTACACCTTC	CASRDDLTGGAGYTF
once	-	TRBV19	TRBJ1-5	TGTGCCAGCGATACGGCAGGGCGTCAGCCCCAGCATTTT	CASDTAGRQPQHF
-	TRBD2	TRBV2	TRBJ2-3	TGTGCCAGCAGTGAACTAGCGGGGGGCGATACAGATACGCAGTATTTT	CASSELAGGDTDTQYF
-	-	TRBV3-1/TRBV3-2	TRBJ2-1	TGTGCCAGCAGCCAAGATAGGGAGAGTGGCCGAAATGAGCAGTTCTTC	CASSQDRESGRNEQFF
-	TRBD1	TRBV7-6	TRBJ1-3	TGTGCCAGCAGCTTTGGCAACAGGGGCTCTGGAAACACCATATATTTT	CASSFGNRGSGNTIYF
-	-	TRBV21-1	TRBJ2-3	TGTGCCAGGGGGCCGGGAGCCAAAGATACGCAGTATTTT	CARGPGAKDTQYF
-	-	TRBV11-1	TRBJ2-3	TGTGCCAGCCAGCGAGGGACAGATACGCAGTATTTT	CASQRGTDTQYF
-	-	TRBV6-5	TRBJ2-3	TGTGCCAGCCAAAACGGCAGGGCGCCAGATACGCAGTATTTT	CASQNGRAPDTQYF
-	TRBD1	TRBV28	TRBJ1-5	TGTGCCAGCAGTTTATTGATCAGTCTCACAGGGGTCAATCAGCCCCAGCATTTT	CASSLLISLTGVNQPQHF
-	TRBD2	TRBV13	TRBJ2-2	TGTGCCAGCAGCTTTAGCGGGGGTGCGAACACCGGGGAGCTGTTTTTT	CASSFSGGANTGELFF
-	TRBD2	TRBV3-1/TRBV3-2	TRBJ2-2	TGTGCCAGCAGCCTGGGACTAGCGGGATCGAACACCGGGGAGCTGTTTTTT	CASSLGLAGSNTGELFF
few	-	TRBV5-4	TRBJ1-2	TGTGCCAGCAGCTATGGGGGGTCTTGCACCTTC	CASSYGGSCTF
-	-	TRBV19	TRBJ2-5	TGTGCCAGTAGTATTCAGGACAGACAAGAGACCCAGTACTTC	CASSIQDRQETQYF
-	TRBD2	TRBV5-1	TRBJ2-1	TGCGCCAGCAGCTTGCAACTAGCGACCAATGAGCAGTTCTTC	CASSLQLATNEQFF
-	-	TRBV10-2	TRBJ2-2	TGCGCCAGCACCTTGGGGGCCGCGAACACCGGGGAGCTGTTTTTT	CASTLGAANTGELFF
-	-	TRBV20-1	TRBJ1-2	TGCAGTGCTAGTCTGCTATATGGCTACACCTTC	CSASLLYGYTF
-	TRBD1	TRBV6-5	TRBJ1-6	TGTGCCAGCAGGGAGGGACAGGGCGCTTCACCCCTCCACTTT	CASREGQGASPLHF